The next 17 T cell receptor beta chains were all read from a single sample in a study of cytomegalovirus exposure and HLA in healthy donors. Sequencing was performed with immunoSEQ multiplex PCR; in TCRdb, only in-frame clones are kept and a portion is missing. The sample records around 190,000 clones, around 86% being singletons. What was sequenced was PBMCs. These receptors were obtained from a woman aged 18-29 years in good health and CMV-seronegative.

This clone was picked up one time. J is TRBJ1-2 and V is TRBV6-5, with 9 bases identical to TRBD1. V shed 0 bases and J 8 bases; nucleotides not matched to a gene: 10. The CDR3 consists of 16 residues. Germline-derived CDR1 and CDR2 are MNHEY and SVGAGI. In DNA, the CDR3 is TGTGCCAGCAGTTACTCACCAGGACAGGGGCTTGAGGGCTACACCTTC. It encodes CASSYSPGQGLEGYTF.

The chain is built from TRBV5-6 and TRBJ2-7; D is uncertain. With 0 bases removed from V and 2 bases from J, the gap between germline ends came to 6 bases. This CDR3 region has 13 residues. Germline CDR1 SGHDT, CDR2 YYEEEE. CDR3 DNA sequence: TGTGCCAGCAGCTTGGCCACGGCCTACGAGCAGTACTTC. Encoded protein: CASSLATAYEQYF.

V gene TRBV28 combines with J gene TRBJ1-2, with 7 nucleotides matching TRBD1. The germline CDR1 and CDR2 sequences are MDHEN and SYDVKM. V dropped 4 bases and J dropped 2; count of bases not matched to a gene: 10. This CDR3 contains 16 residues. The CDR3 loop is CASSSLDAGQNYGYTF. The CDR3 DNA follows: TGTGCCAGCAGTTCCCTGGACGCGGGACAGAACTATGGCTACACCTTC.

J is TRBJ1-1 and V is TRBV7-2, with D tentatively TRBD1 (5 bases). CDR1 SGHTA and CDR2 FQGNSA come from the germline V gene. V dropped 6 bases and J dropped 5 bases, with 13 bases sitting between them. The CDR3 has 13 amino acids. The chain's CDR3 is CASSWGAVTEAFF. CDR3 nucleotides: TGTGCCAGCAGTTGGGGCGCGGTAACTGAAGCTTTCTTT.

The CDR3 loop reads CASSQDPGVITEAFF. The CDR3 DNA sequence: TGTGCCAGCAGCCAAGATCCAGGGGTTATAACTGAAGCTTTCTTT. This rearrangement joins TRBV14 to TRBJ1-1; TRBD1 is a possible D gene (6 bases). This CDR3 spans 15 amino acids. Germline V gives CDR1 SGHDN, CDR2 FVKESK. V was shortened by 0 bases and J by 5 bases, with 13 bases between the two germline ends.

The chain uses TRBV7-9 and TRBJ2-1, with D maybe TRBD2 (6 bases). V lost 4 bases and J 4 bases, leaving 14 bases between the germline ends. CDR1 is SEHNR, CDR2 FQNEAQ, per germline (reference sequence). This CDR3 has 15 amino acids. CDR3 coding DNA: TGTGCCAGCAGCTATCCACGGGGAGGTTACAATGAGCAGTTCTTC. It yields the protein CASSYPRGGYNEQFF. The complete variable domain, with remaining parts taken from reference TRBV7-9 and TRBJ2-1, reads DTGVSQNPRHKITKRGQNVTFRCDPISEHNRLYWYRQTLGQGPEFLTYFQNEAQLEKSRLLSDRFSAERPKGSFSTLEIQRTEQGDSAMYLCASSYPRGGYNEQFFGPGTRLTVL.

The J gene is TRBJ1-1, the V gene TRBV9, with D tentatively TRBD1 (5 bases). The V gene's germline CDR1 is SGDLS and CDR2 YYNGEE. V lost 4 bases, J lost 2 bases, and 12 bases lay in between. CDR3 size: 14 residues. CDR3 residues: CASSRGEINTEAFF. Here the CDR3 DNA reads TGTGCCAGCAGCCGGGGGGAAATTAACACTGAAGCTTTCTTT.

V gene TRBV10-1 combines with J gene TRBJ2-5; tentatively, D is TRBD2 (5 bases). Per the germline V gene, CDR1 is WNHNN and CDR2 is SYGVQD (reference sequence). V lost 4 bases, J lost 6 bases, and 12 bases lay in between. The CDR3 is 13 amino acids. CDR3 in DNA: TGCGCCAGCAGTGCAGGACTTAGGCAGACCCAGTACTTC. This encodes CASSAGLRQTQYF.

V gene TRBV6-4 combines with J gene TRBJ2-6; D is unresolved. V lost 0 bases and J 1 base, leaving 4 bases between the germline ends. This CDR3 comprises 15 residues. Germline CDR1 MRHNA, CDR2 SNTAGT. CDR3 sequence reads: CASSDSRSGANVLTF. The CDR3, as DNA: TGTGCCAGCAGTGACTCGCGGTCTGGGGCCAACGTCCTGACTTTC.

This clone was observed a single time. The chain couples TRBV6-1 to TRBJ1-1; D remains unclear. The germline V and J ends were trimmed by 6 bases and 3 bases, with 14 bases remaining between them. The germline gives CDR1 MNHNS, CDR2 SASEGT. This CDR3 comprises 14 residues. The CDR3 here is CASRTGLIDTEAFF. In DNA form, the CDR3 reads TGTGCCAGCAGGACTGGACTGATCGACACTGAAGCTTTCTTT.

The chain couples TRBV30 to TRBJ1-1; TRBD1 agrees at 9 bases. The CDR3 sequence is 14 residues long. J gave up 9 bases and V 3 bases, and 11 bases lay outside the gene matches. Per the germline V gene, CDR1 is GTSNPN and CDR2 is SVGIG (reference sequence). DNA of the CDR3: TGTGCCTGGAGAGGGGACGCCGGGACAGGGAAAGCTTTCTTT. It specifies CAWRGDAGTGKAFF.

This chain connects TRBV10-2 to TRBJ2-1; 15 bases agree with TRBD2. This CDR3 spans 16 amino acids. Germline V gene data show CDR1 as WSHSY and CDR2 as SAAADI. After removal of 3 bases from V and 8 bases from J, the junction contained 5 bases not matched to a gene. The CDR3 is CASSDRTSGRGHEQFF. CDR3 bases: TGCGCCAGCAGTGACCGGACTAGCGGGAGGGGTCATGAGCAGTTCTTC.

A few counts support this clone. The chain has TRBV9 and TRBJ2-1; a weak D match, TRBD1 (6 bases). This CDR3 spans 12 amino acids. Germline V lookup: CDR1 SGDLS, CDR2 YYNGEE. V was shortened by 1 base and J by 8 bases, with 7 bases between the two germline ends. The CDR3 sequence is CASSVTGYEQFF. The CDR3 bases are TGTGCCAGCAGCGTAACAGGGTATGAGCAGTTCTTC.

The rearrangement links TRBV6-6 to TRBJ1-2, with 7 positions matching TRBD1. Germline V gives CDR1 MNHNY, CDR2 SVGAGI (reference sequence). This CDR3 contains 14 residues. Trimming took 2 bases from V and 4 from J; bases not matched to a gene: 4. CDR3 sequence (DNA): TGTGCCAGCAGTTACGAGGGGGCGTCCTATGGCTACACCTTC. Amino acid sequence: CASSYEGASYGYTF.

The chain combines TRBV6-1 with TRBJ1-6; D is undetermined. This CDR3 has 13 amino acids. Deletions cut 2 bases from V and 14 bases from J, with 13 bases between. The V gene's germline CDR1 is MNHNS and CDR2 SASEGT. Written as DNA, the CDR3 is TGTGCCAGCAGTGAATTCGGTAGTTTCACCCTCCACTTT. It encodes CASSEFGSFTLHF.

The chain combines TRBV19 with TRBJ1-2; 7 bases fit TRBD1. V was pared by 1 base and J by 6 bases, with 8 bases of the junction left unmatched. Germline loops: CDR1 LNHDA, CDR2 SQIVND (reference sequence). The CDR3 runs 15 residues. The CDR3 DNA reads TGTGCCAGTAGTATAGCCTCGGACAGGTTCGATGGCTACACCTTC. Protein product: CASSIASDRFDGYTF.

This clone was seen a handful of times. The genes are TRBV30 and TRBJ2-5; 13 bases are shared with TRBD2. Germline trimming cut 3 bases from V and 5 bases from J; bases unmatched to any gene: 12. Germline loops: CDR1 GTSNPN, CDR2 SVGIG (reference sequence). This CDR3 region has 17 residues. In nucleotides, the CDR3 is TGTGCCTGGAGATTTACTAGCGGGGGGGCAGGGGTCGAGACCCAGTACTTC. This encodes CAWRFTSGGAGVETQYF.